One and the same sample provided the 16 T cell receptor beta chains below, sequenced in a study of cytomegalovirus exposure and HLA in healthy donors (dated by TCRdb to the late 2010s). The library was obtained by the immunoSEQ multiplex PCR assay. This immuneACCESS table, as held by TCRdb, lists in-frame sequences with V and J called but not all clones. Of the missing ones, under half trace to an unresolved V gene in checked studies; the others have no known cause. The sample table lists some 180,000 clones, roughly nine tenths of them with a count of one. The top ten constitute 7.2% of the sample. Sequenced sample: PBMCs. These receptors were taken from a man aged 25-45 years in good health and CMV-seropositive.

The gene calls are TRBV7-2 and TRBJ2-1; tentatively, D is TRBD1 or TRBD2 (5 bases each). CDR3 size: 15 residues. The V and J ends lost 7 bases and 9 bases respectively, with 22 bases between them. Germline CDR1 and CDR2: SGHTA and FQGNSA. The CDR3 nucleotides read TGTGCCAGCACCCCAGATGGGGGTCTGCGCGGTGAGCAGTTCTTC. This codes for CASTPDGGLRGEQFF.

This sequence joins TRBV25-1 and TRBJ2-7, with D possibly being TRBD1 (6 bases). V was shortened by 3 bases and J by 3 bases, with 15 bases between the two germline ends. This CDR3 is built from 15 residues. Germline V gene lookup returns CDR1 MGHDK and CDR2 SYGVNS. The CDR3 region is CASSDPGQGFYEQYF. CDR3 DNA: TGTGCCAGCAGTGATCCGGGGCAGGGGTTCTACGAGCAGTACTTC.

The chain employs TRBV7-2 and TRBJ2-2, with 8 bases lining up with TRBD2. V gave up 5 bases and J gave up 3 bases; unmatched junction bases: 8. Germline V gene lookup returns CDR1 SGHTA and CDR2 FQGNSA. This CDR3 contains 16 residues. The CDR3, as DNA: TGTGCCAGCAGCCCGCGGGCGGGGGGCGACACCGGGGAGCTGTTTTTT. It translates to CASSPRAGGDTGELFF. The variable domain in full, completed from reference TRBV7-2 and TRBJ2-2, reads GAGVSQSPSNKVTEKGKDVELRCDPISGHTALYWYRQSLGQGLEFLIYFQGNSAPDKSGLPSDRFSAERTGGSVSTLTIQRTQQEDSAVYLCASSPRAGGDTGELFFGEGSRLTVL.

This chain connects TRBV7-6 to TRBJ2-5; D is unresolved. This CDR3 has 14 amino acids. The germline V gene has CDR1 SGHVS and CDR2 FNYEAQ. V lost 3 bases and J 6 bases, leaving 14 bases between the germline ends. The CDR3 DNA follows: TGTGCCAGCAGCTTTGTTCATGAGGAGAAGACCCAGTACTTC. It specifies CASSFVHEEKTQYF.

Written as DNA, the CDR3 is TGTGCCAGCAGTTCCCGGGACAGGGGGCTAGGGCCCCAGCATTTT. Residues: CASSSRDRGLGPQHF. The rearrangement joins TRBV28 to TRBJ1-5; 12 bases match TRBD1. The germline CDR1 and CDR2 sequences are MDHEN and SYDVKM. CDR3 size: 15 residues. V gave up 4 bases and J gave up 9 bases; unmatched junction bases: 7.

V usage is TRBV6-5 and J usage is TRBJ1-1; D is unclear. The V gene lost 0 bases and the J gene lost 5 bases, with 7 bases spanning the gap. From germline, CDR1 is MNHEY and CDR2 SVGAGI. The length of the CDR3 is 13 residues. This chain's CDR3 is CASSYSEKTEAFF. DNA for the CDR3: TGTGCCAGCAGTTACTCGGAGAAGACTGAAGCTTTCTTT.

The V call is TRBV15, the J call TRBJ1-4, with 8 bases lining up with TRBD1. J lost 8 bases, V lost 5 bases, and 7 bases had no gene match. This CDR3 is built from 14 residues. Germline lookup yields CDR1 LNHNV and CDR2 YYDKDF (reference sequence). For the CDR3, the DNA is TGTGCCACCAGCCAAGACAGGGGACGAGAAAAACTGTTTTTT. Amino acids: CATSQDRGREKLFF.

In its sample, this clone was seen once. This sequence joins TRBV27 and TRBJ1-2; the D gene is possibly TRBD1 (6 bases). The V end was cut by 0 bases, the J end by 7 bases, with 15 bases between. CDR1 is MNHEY and CDR2 is SMNVEV in the germline V gene (reference sequence). The CDR3 sequence is 15 residues long. The CDR3 reads CASSLSGGPRGGYTF. In DNA, the CDR3 is TGTGCCAGCAGTTTATCCGGGGGGCCGAGGGGTGGCTACACCTTC.

This chain links TRBV10-3 with TRBJ2-7; D possibly matches TRBD1 or TRBD2 (5 bases each). Trimming pared 1 base from V and 6 bases from J, leaving 16 bases between. Germline loops: CDR1 ENHRY, CDR2 SYGVKD. The CDR3 consists of 15 residues. As DNA, the CDR3 is TGTGCCATCAGTGAGTATCCGGGACGTGCGGGCGAGCAGTACTTC. Amino acid sequence: CAISEYPGRAGEQYF.

This clone came up once. The genes are TRBV11-2 and TRBJ1-1; D unresolved. V was shortened by 2 bases and J by 8 bases, with 9 bases between the two germline ends. Germline V CDR1 and CDR2: SGHAT, FQNNGV. CDR3 length equals 12 residues. This chain's CDR3 is CASSLMDHEAFF. In nucleotides, the CDR3 is TGTGCCAGCAGCTTAATGGACCACGAAGCTTTCTTT. The variable domain in full, with the rest retrieved from reference TRBV11-2 and TRBJ1-1, is EAGVAQSPRYKIIEKRQSVAFWCNPISGHATLYWYQQILGQGPKLLIQFQNNGVVDDSQLPKDRFSAERLKGVDSTLKIQPAKLEDSAVYLCASSLMDHEAFFGQGTRLTVV.

The chain combines TRBV4-1 with TRBJ1-6, with D perhaps TRBD1 (5 bases). This CDR3 is 17 amino acids long. Germline loops: CDR1 MGHRA, CDR2 YSYEKL. V lost 0 bases, J lost 3 bases, and 12 bases lay in between. This CDR3 is CASSQEMSGHYNSPLHF. The DNA of the CDR3 is TGCGCCAGCAGCCAAGAGATGTCAGGGCACTATAATTCACCCCTCCACTTT.

The chain has TRBV20-1 and TRBJ2-7; tentative D call: TRBD1 (6 bases). The CDR3 is 11 residues long. V was cut by 6 bases and J by 3 bases, with 9 bases left in between. The germline V gene has CDR1 DFQATT and CDR2 SNEGSKA (reference sequence). CDR3 coding DNA: TGCAGTGCCCCGGACAGCTACGAGCAGTACTTC. It specifies CSAPDSYEQYF.

The chain couples TRBV14 to TRBJ2-7; D gene ambiguous. Deletions cut 1 base from V and 0 bases from J, with 7 bases between. Germline V lookup: CDR1 SGHDN, CDR2 FVKESK. CDR3 length: 14 residues. CDR3 residues: CASSQVTNSYEQYF. CDR3 sequence (DNA): TGTGCCAGCAGCCAAGTGACCAACTCCTACGAGCAGTACTTC. The full variable domain, in which reference TRBV14 and TRBJ2-7 provide the parts outside the CDR3, is EAGVTQFPSHSVIEKGQTVTLRCDPISGHDNLYWYRRVMGKEIKFLLHFVKESKQDESGMPNNRFLAERTGGTYSTLKVQPAELEDSGVYFCASSQVTNSYEQYFGPGTRLTVT.

This clone came up a few times. The chain recombines TRBV7-2 with TRBJ1-2; 7 bases map to TRBD1. Germline values: CDR1 SGHTA, CDR2 FQGNSA. Trimming at V came to 5 bases and at J to 7 bases, leaving 13 bases not matched to a gene. This CDR3 region has 15 residues. Written as DNA, the CDR3 is TGTGCCAGCAGCGCGGGACAGCCGAGGATGGGTGGCTACACCTTC. It specifies CASSAGQPRMGGYTF. Filled out from reference TRBV7-2 and TRBJ1-2, the complete variable domain reads GAGVSQSPSNKVTEKGKDVELRCDPISGHTALYWYRQSLGQGLEFLIYFQGNSAPDKSGLPSDRFSAERTGGSVSTLTIQRTQQEDSAVYLCASSAGQPRMGGYTFGSGTRLTVV.

Only a few counts were recorded for this clone. The V and J genes are TRBV13 and TRBJ1-4; D is unresolved. The CDR3 is 14 amino acids. In germline, CDR1 is PRHDT, CDR2 FYEKMQ (reference sequence). V lost 7 bases, J lost 3 bases, and 12 bases lay in between. This CDR3 is CASIIMGSNEKLFF. DNA of the CDR3: TGTGCCAGCATCATAATGGGTTCTAATGAAAAACTGTTTTTT. Full variable domain (rest looked up from reference TRBV13 and TRBJ1-4): AAGVIQSPRHLIKEKRETATLKCYPIPRHDTVYWYQQGPGQDPQFLISFYEKMQSDKGSIPDRFSAQQFSDYHSELNMSSLELGDSALYFCASIIMGSNEKLFFGSGTQLSVL.

This rearrangement joins TRBV27 to TRBJ1-5; no clear D gene. CDR3 length equals 13 residues. Germline CDR1 and CDR2: MNHEY and SMNVEV (reference sequence). The germline V and J ends were trimmed by 3 bases and 10 bases, with 13 bases remaining between them. The CDR3 sequence: CASSFSNISPQHF. Written as DNA, the CDR3 is TGTGCCAGCAGTTTTTCCAATATCAGCCCCCAGCATTTT.